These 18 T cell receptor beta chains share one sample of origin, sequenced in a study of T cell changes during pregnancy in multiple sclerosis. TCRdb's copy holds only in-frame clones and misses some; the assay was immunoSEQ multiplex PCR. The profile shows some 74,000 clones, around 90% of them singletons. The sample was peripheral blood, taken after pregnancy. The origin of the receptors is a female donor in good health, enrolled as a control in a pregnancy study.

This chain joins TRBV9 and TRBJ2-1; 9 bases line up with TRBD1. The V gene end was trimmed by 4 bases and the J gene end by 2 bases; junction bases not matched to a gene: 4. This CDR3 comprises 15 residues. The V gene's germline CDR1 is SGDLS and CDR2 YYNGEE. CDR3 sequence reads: CASSRTGEPYNEQFF. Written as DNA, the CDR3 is TGTGCCAGCAGCAGGACAGGGGAGCCCTACAATGAGCAGTTCTTC.

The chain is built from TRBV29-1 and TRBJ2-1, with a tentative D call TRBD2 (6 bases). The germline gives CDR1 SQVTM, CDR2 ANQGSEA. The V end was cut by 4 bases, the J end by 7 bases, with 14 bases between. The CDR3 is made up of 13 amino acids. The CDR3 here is CSVVGLAENEQFF. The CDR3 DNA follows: TGCAGCGTTGTAGGGTTAGCGGAGAATGAGCAGTTCTTC.

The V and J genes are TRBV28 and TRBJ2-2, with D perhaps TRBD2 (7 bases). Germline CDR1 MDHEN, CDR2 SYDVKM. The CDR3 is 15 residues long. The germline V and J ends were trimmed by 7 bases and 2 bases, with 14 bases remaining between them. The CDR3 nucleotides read TGTGCCAGCACCCTGGGGGGGCCCAACACCGGGGAGCTGTTTTTT. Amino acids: CASTLGGPNTGELFF.

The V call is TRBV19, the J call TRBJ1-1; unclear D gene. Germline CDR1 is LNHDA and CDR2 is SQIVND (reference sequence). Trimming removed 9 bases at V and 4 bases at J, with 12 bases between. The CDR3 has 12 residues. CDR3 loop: CASEGGSTEAFF. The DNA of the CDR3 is TGTGCCAGCGAGGGAGGGAGCACTGAAGCTTTCTTT.

The CDR3 sequence: CASSWGGGEQYF. In DNA, the CDR3 is TGTGCCAGCAGTTGGGGGGGAGGGGAGCAGTACTTC. The V call is TRBV28, the J call TRBJ2-7, with TRBD2 matching over 7 bases. Germline CDR1 reads MDHEN; CDR2 reads SYDVKM. The V gene end was trimmed by 4 bases and the J gene end by 7 bases; junction bases not matched to a gene: 4. The CDR3 consists of 12 residues. Complete variable domain (other parts from reference TRBV28 and TRBJ2-7): DVKVTQSSRYLVKRTGEKVFLECVQDMDHENMFWYRQDPGLGLRLIYFSYDVKMKEKGDIPEGYSVSREKKERFSLILESASTNQTSMYLCASSWGGGEQYFGPGTRLTVT.

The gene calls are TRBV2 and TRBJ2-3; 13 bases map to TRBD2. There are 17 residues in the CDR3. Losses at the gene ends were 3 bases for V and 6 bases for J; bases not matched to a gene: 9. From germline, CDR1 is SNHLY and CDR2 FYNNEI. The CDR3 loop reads CASSDPGLAGEVDTQYF. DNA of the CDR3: TGTGCCAGCAGTGACCCAGGACTAGCGGGGGAGGTGGATACGCAGTATTTT.

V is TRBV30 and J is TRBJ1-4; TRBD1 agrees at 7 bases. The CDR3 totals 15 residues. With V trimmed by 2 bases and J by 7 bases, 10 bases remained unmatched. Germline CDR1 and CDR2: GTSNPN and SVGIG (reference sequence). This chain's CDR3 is CAWSLPGQLGEKLFF. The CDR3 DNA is TGTGCCTGGAGTCTCCCGGGACAGTTGGGTGAAAAACTGTTTTTT.

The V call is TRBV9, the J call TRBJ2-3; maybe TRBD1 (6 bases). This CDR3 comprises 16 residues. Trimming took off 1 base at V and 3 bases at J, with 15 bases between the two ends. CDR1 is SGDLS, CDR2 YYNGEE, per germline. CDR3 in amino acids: CASSVPVVRGTDTQYF. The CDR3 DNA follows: TGTGCCAGCAGCGTACCTGTAGTCAGGGGTACAGATACGCAGTATTTT. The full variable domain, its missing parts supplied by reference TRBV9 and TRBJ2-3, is DSGVTQTPKHLITATGQRVTLRCSPRSGDLSVYWYQQSLDQGLQFLIQYYNGEERAKGNILERFSAQQFPDLHSELNLSSLELGDSALYFCASSVPVVRGTDTQYFGPGTRLTVL.

For the CDR3, the DNA is TGTGCCAGTAGTTGGGGACAGTATAGCAATCAGCCCCAGCATTTT. Its translation is CASSWGQYSNQPQHF. This rearrangement joins TRBV19 to TRBJ1-5; 7 positions agree with TRBD1. CDR1 LNHDA and CDR2 SQIVND come from the germline V gene (reference sequence). The CDR3 is 15 residues long. V dropped 5 bases and J dropped 0; count of bases not matched to a gene: 4.

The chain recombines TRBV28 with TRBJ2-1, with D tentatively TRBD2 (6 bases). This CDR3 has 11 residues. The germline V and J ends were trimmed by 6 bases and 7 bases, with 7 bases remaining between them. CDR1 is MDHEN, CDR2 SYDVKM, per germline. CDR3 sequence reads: CASRRGNEQFF. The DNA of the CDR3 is TGTGCCAGCAGGCGGGGTAATGAGCAGTTCTTC. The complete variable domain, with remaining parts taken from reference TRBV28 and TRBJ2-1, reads DVKVTQSSRYLVKRTGEKVFLECVQDMDHENMFWYRQDPGLGLRLIYFSYDVKMKEKGDIPEGYSVSREKKERFSLILESASTNQTSMYLCASRRGNEQFFGPGTRLTVL.

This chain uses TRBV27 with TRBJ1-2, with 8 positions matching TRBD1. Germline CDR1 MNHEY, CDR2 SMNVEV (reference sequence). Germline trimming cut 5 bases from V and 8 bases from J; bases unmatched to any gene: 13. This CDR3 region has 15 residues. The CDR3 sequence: CASSLRDRIVGGYTF. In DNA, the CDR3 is TGTGCCAGCAGTCTCCGGGACAGGATTGTTGGAGGCTACACCTTC.

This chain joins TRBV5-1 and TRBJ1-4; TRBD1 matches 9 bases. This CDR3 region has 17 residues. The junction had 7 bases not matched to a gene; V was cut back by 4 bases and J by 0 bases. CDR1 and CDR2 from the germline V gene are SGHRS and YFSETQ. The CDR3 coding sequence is TGCGCCAGCAGCAGGTGGGGGGACAGGGCAACTAATGAAAAACTGTTTTTT. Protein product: CASSRWGDRATNEKLFF.

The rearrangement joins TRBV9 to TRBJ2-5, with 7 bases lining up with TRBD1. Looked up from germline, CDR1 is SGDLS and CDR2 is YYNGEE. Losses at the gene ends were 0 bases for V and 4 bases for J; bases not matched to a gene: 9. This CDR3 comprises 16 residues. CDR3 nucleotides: TGTGCCAGCAGCGTAGAGGGGGCTAGCCCATTAGAGACCCAGTACTTC. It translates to CASSVEGASPLETQYF.

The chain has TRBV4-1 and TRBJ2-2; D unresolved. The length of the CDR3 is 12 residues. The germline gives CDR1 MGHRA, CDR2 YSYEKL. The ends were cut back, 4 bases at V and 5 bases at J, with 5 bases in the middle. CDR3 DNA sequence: TGCGCCAGCAGCCCTTCTACCGGGGAGCTGTTTTTT. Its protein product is CASSPSTGELFF.

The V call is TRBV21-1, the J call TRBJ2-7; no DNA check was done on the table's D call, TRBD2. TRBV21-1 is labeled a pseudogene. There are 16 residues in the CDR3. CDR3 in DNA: TGTGCCAGCCTAGGGCCAGCGGGGGGGAACAACTACGAGCAGTACTTC. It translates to CASLGPAGGNNYEQYF.

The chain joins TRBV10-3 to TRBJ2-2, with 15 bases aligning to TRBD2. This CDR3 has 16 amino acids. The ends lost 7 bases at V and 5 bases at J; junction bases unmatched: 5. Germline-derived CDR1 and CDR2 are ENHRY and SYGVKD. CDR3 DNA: TGTGCCATCAACCATGGACTAGCGGGAGGGACCGGGGAGCTGTTTTTT. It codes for CAINHGLAGGTGELFF.

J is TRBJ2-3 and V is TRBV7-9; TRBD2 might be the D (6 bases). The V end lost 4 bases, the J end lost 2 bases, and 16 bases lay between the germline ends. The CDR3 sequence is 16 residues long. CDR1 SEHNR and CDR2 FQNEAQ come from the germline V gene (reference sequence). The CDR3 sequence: CASSYDIGGTTDTQYF. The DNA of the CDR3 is TGTGCCAGCAGCTACGACATTGGCGGGACCACAGATACGCAGTATTTT.

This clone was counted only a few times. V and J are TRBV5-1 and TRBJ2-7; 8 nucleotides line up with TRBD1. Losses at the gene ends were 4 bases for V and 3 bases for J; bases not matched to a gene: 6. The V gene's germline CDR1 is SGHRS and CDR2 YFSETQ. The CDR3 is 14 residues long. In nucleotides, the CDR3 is TGCGCCAGCAGCAAAACCGGGACAGGCTACGAGCAGTACTTC. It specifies CASSKTGTGYEQYF.